The 24 T cell receptor beta chains reported below all come from one sample, sequenced in a study of cytomegalovirus exposure and HLA in healthy donors. Repertoires were generated with immunoSEQ multiplex PCR, while TCRdb's copy carries only in-frame clones and drops some. The table shows about 56,000 clones, with more than 90% occurring only once. The sample taken for sequencing was PBMCs. These receptors were obtained from a man younger than 35 in good health and CMV-seronegative.

The chain combines TRBV6-1 with TRBJ2-2; D possibly corresponds to TRBD2 (5 bases). Germline assignment: CDR1 MNHNS and CDR2 SASEGT. The ends were cut back, 6 bases at V and 6 bases at J, with 11 bases in the middle. There are 13 residues in the CDR3. The CDR3 DNA follows: TGTGCCAGCAGCCTAGCATGGGCCGGGGAGCTGTTTTTT. Translating it yields CASSLAWAGELFF.

The CDR3, as DNA: TGTGCCAGCTCAGGAACTAGCGGGAGTGGGGCCACAGATACGCAGTATTTT. It translates to CASSGTSGSGATDTQYF. V usage is TRBV18 and J usage is TRBJ2-3; 11 bases fit TRBD2. In germline, CDR1 is KGHSH, CDR2 LQKENI. This CDR3 has 17 residues. Losses at the gene ends were 5 bases for V and 2 bases for J; bases not matched to a gene: 9. Full variable domain (remainder filled in from reference TRBV18 and TRBJ2-3): NAGVMQNPRHLVRRRGQEARLRCSPMKGHSHVYWYRQLPEEGLKFMVYLQKENIIDESGMPKERFSAEFPKEGPSILRIQQVVRGDSAAYFCASSGTSGSGATDTQYFGPGTRLTVL.

J is TRBJ2-1 and V is TRBV29-1; D unresolved. Germline loops: CDR1 SQVTM, CDR2 ANQGSEA. Trimming removed 7 bases at V and 5 bases at J, with 12 bases between. The CDR3 is 12 residues long. CDR3 in amino acids: CSGLAAHNEQFF. In DNA form, the CDR3 reads TGCAGCGGGCTTGCGGCTCACAATGAGCAGTTCTTC.

The chain combines TRBV7-9 with TRBJ2-7; 7 nucleotides line up with TRBD1. The J segment lost 2 bases and the V segment lost 5 bases, leaving 6 bases of the junction unmatched. Germline V gene lookup returns CDR1 SEHNR and CDR2 FQNEAQ (reference sequence). The CDR3 is 14 residues long. The CDR3 DNA reads as TGTGCCAGCAGCGGCCGGGACAGACCCTACGAGCAGTACTTC. It encodes CASSGRDRPYEQYF.

The chain has TRBV4-1 and TRBJ1-1, with 7 bases that match TRBD1. Germline lookup yields CDR1 MGHRA and CDR2 YSYEKL. CDR3 length: 17 residues. The ends lost 4 bases at V and 1 base at J; junction bases unmatched: 12. CDR3 coding DNA: TGCGCCAGCAGCCTACCTAGACAGGGATTTAAGAACACTGAAGCTTTCTTT. Protein product: CASSLPRQGFKNTEAFF.

The V and J genes are TRBV27 and TRBJ2-1; 12 bases fit TRBD2. V was clipped by 3 bases and J by 6 bases; unmatched bases: 6. This CDR3 spans 16 amino acids. Looked up from germline, CDR1 is MNHEY and CDR2 is SMNVEV (reference sequence). CDR3 in amino acids: CASSFPGLAGSNEQFF. Here the CDR3 DNA reads TGTGCCAGCAGTTTCCCTGGACTAGCGGGGTCCAATGAGCAGTTCTTC.

This chain joins TRBV28 and TRBJ2-3, with TRBD2 matching over 8 bases. With 7 bases clipped from V and 0 bases from J, the junction kept 3 bases outside the gene matches. The CDR3 is 14 amino acids. The germline V gene encodes CDR1 MDHEN and CDR2 SYDVKM. The CDR3, as DNA: TGTGCCAGCATAGCGGGACCTAGCACAGATACGCAGTATTTT. Protein sequence: CASIAGPSTDTQYF.

The chain joins TRBV7-9 to TRBJ2-3; TRBD1 matches 9 bases. This CDR3 spans 16 amino acids. V trimming: 5 bases; J trimming: 0 bases; junction bases outside the gene matches: 6. The germline V gene encodes CDR1 SEHNR and CDR2 FQNEAQ (reference sequence). The CDR3 reads CASSPGDRASTDTQYF. The CDR3 bases are TGTGCCAGCAGCCCAGGGGACAGGGCTAGCACAGATACGCAGTATTTT.

V usage is TRBV5-1 and J usage is TRBJ2-7, with a weak D call TRBD2 (6 bases). The CDR3 spans 14 residues. Looked up from germline, CDR1 is SGHRS and CDR2 is YFSETQ. V lost 5 bases and J 0 bases, leaving 12 bases between the germline ends. The CDR3 coding sequence is TGCGCCAGCAGTTACGGCGGGGCCTCCTACGAGCAGTACTTC. Encoded protein: CASSYGGASYEQYF.

J is TRBJ2-1 and V is TRBV28, with 10 bases identical to TRBD2. The CDR3 contains 16 residues. Germline CDR1 and CDR2: MDHEN and SYDVKM. The V and J ends lost 6 bases and 4 bases, in that order; junction bases with no gene match: 9. The CDR3 DNA follows: TGTGCCAGCAGCACCACTGGACTAGCGGAATACAATGAGCAGTTCTTC. The encoded protein is CASSTTGLAEYNEQFF.

This chain joins TRBV19 and TRBJ1-1; TRBD1 matches at 8 bases. Germline assignment: CDR1 LNHDA and CDR2 SQIVND (reference sequence). The CDR3 length is 15 residues. The junction had 10 bases not matched to a gene; V was cut back by 7 bases and J by 3 bases. CDR3: CASTWTGFGDTEAFF. CDR3 coding DNA: TGTGCCAGTACCTGGACAGGGTTCGGAGACACTGAAGCTTTCTTT.

The V call is TRBV4-3, the J call TRBJ2-7, with D perhaps TRBD1 (5 bases). CDR3 length: 14 residues. Germline V lookup: CDR1 LGHNA, CDR2 YSLEER. The V end lost 1 base, the J end lost 2 bases, and 9 bases lay between the germline ends. The CDR3 nucleotides are TGCGCCAGCAGCCAAGCTTCAGGGCCCTACGAGCAGTACTTC. The encoded protein is CASSQASGPYEQYF.

This rearrangement joins TRBV19 to TRBJ2-7; 8 bases line up with TRBD2. The CDR3 is 14 amino acids. Germline V gene lookup returns CDR1 LNHDA and CDR2 SQIVND (reference sequence). With V trimmed by 6 bases and J by 0 bases, 4 bases remained unmatched. The CDR3 bases are TGTGCCAGTAGCCGTAGCGGGAACTCCTACGAGCAGTACTTC. It codes for CASSRSGNSYEQYF.

J is TRBJ1-1 and V is TRBV25-1; D is unclear. The germline V gene encodes CDR1 MGHDK and CDR2 SYGVNS. The ends were cut back, 3 bases at V and 0 bases at J, with 11 bases in the middle. CDR3 size: 15 residues. CDR3 sequence (DNA): TGTGCCAGCAGTGACTCGTACGGGATGAACACTGAAGCTTTCTTT. Its protein is CASSDSYGMNTEAFF.

The chain employs TRBV18 and TRBJ1-2; 9 nucleotides match TRBD1. V shed 2 bases and J 8 bases; nucleotides not matched to a gene: 6. The CDR3 totals 14 residues. Germline CDR1 reads KGHSH; CDR2 reads LQKENI. The CDR3 spells CASSPVQGAEGYTF. The DNA of the CDR3 is TGTGCCAGCTCACCAGTACAGGGGGCTGAAGGCTACACCTTC. Variable domain in full (rest from reference TRBV18 and TRBJ1-2): NAGVMQNPRHLVRRRGQEARLRCSPMKGHSHVYWYRQLPEEGLKFMVYLQKENIIDESGMPKERFSAEFPKEGPSILRIQQVVRGDSAAYFCASSPVQGAEGYTFGSGTRLTVV.

The V gene is TRBV9, the J gene TRBJ2-2; 9 bases align to TRBD1. Germline V gene sequence: CDR1 SGDLS, CDR2 YYNGEE. Trimming cost V 4 bases and J 5 bases; bases outside gene matches: 9. The CDR3 runs 16 residues. The CDR3 sequence is CASSPGQGQVTGELFF. The DNA of the CDR3 is TGTGCCAGCAGCCCTGGACAGGGGCAGGTGACCGGGGAGCTGTTTTTT. Supplemented by reference TRBV9 and TRBJ2-2, the full variable domain reads DSGVTQTPKHLITATGQRVTLRCSPRSGDLSVYWYQQSLDQGLQFLIQYYNGEERAKGNILERFSAQQFPDLHSELNLSSLELGDSALYFCASSPGQGQVTGELFFGEGSRLTVL.

V usage is TRBV7-2 and J usage is TRBJ1-5, with D possibly TRBD1 on 5 matching bases. The CDR3 extends over 16 amino acids. V lost 2 bases, J lost 4 bases, and 15 bases lay in between. Per the germline V gene, CDR1 is SGHTA and CDR2 is FQGNSA. CDR3 nucleotide sequence: TGTGCCAGCAGCTTATTTTCGGGGGACGGAAATCAGCCCCAGCATTTT. It is translated as CASSLFSGDGNQPQHF.

CDR3 sequence: CASSHTRSYNEQFF. The CDR3 DNA follows: TGTGCCAGCAGCCATACTAGATCCTACAATGAGCAGTTCTTC. The rearrangement uses TRBV14 and TRBJ2-1; tentatively, D is TRBD2 (5 bases). Germline lookup yields CDR1 SGHDN and CDR2 FVKESK. The CDR3 runs 14 residues. Between the trimmed V and J ends, which lost 3 bases and 1 base, there was a span of 7 bases.

The V and J genes are TRBV10-3 and TRBJ1-5; D is possibly TRBD1 (5 bases). In germline, CDR1 is ENHRY, CDR2 SYGVKD. The CDR3 sequence is 14 residues long. Trimming stripped 10 bases from V and 0 bases from J, with 13 bases between. The CDR3 nucleotides read TGTGCCACCGCCGGTGACAGTAGCAATCAGCCCCAGCATTTT. Protein: CATAGDSSNQPQHF.

The gene calls are TRBV19 and TRBJ2-7; TRBD2 matches at 7 bases. The CDR3 is made up of 14 amino acids. Germline lookup yields CDR1 LNHDA and CDR2 SQIVND (reference sequence). The junction had 3 bases not matched to a gene; V was cut back by 2 bases and J by 2 bases. CDR3 amino acids: CASSITGGTYEQYF. CDR3 in DNA: TGTGCCAGTAGTATAACGGGAGGAACCTACGAGCAGTACTTC.

The chain employs TRBV27 and TRBJ2-6; 7 nucleotides line up with TRBD2. The CDR3 consists of 16 residues. V gave up 0 bases and J gave up 3 bases; unmatched junction bases: 2. Germline values: CDR1 MNHEY, CDR2 SMNVEV (reference sequence). CDR3 DNA sequence: TGTGCCAGCAGTTTATCGGGGGGGTATGGGGCCAACGTCCTGACTTTC. This gives the protein CASSLSGGYGANVLTF. Complete variable domain (other parts from reference TRBV27 and TRBJ2-6): EAQVTQNPRYLITVTGKKLTVTCSQNMNHEYMSWYRQDPGLGLRQIYYSMNVEVTDKGDVPEGYKVSRKEKRNFPLILESPSPNQTSLYFCASSLSGGYGANVLTFGAGSRLTVL.

The rearrangement links TRBV28 to TRBJ2-5; TRBD2 agrees at 14 bases. V lost 5 bases to trimming and J lost 5 bases; unmatched junction nucleotides: 13. CDR3 size: 18 residues. Germline assignment: CDR1 MDHEN and CDR2 SYDVKM. CDR3 bases: TGTGCCAGCAGTCACAGACTAGCGGGAGGGCCGAGGGGGGAGACCCAGTACTTC. Its protein product is CASSHRLAGGPRGETQYF.

CDR3 nucleotide sequence: TGTGCCAGCAGCGTAGAGGGGACTAGAACAGATACGCAGTATTTT. Protein sequence: CASSVEGTRTDTQYF. The chain has TRBV9 and TRBJ2-3, with 8 nucleotides matching TRBD2. This CDR3 has 15 amino acids. Germline V gene sequence: CDR1 SGDLS, CDR2 YYNGEE. The V and J ends lost 0 bases and 3 bases, in that order; junction bases with no gene match: 3. Drawing the rest from reference TRBV9 and TRBJ2-3, the complete variable domain is DSGVTQTPKHLITATGQRVTLRCSPRSGDLSVYWYQQSLDQGLQFLIQYYNGEERAKGNILERFSAQQFPDLHSELNLSSLELGDSALYFCASSVEGTRTDTQYFGPGTRLTVL.

This chain joins TRBV25-1 and TRBJ2-5; D is possibly TRBD2 (6 bases). V lost 4 bases to trimming and J lost 2 bases, with 11 bases between them. Germline V lookup: CDR1 MGHDK, CDR2 SYGVNS. This CDR3 region has 14 residues. The CDR3 spells CASSVYGGQETQYF. CDR3 bases: TGTGCCAGCAGTGTTTACGGGGGACAAGAGACCCAGTACTTC.